A single sample is the source of the 19 T cell receptor beta chains below, sequenced in a study of T cells after yellow fever vaccination. TCRdb itself ran the 5' RACE reads through MiXCR, one entry per CDR3 protein. The table has 20,000 to 25,000 distinct CDR3 sequences, less than 3.5% seen once. The sample consisted of PBMCs, either bulk or a sorted T-cell subset (CD4+, CD8+, memory, or dextramer-sorted; not recorded which), taken 45 days after the first yellow fever vaccination. These receptor sequences come from a young man who received the YFV17D yellow fever vaccine.

This clonotype has at least ten counts. The V and J genes are TRBV4-2 and TRBJ1-6; weak D call: TRBD1 (5 bases). Between the trimmed V and J ends, which lost 0 bases and 10 bases, there was a span of 19 bases. Germline loops: CDR1 LGHNA, CDR2 YNFKEQ. The CDR3 runs 17 residues. CDR3 in DNA: TGTGCCAGCAGCCAAGATAAGCACCCCGGGACGGGATCACCCCTCCACTTT. This gives the protein CASSQDKHPGTGSPLHF.

Ten or more counts support this clonotype. V and J are TRBV2 and TRBJ2-2; D may be TRBD1 (6 bases). CDR1 is SNHLY and CDR2 is FYNNEI in the germline V gene. Trimming shortened V by 5 bases and J by 2 bases, and 12 bases separated the two germline ends. The CDR3 contains 15 residues. CDR3 coding DNA: TGTGCCAGCAGTCCGGGACACGCTAACACCGGGGAGCTGTTTTTT. It encodes CASSPGHANTGELFF.

This clonotype was seen repeatedly, ten times or more. The V and J genes are TRBV6-1 and TRBJ2-5; tentative D call: TRBD2 (5 bases). Trimming took 1 base from V and 4 from J, leaving 10 bases between them. The germline V gene encodes CDR1 MNHNS and CDR2 SASEGT. CDR3 length: 14 residues. CDR3 amino acids: CASSEGGGLETQYF. The DNA of the CDR3 is TGTGCCAGCAGTGAAGGCGGAGGCCTAGAGACCCAGTACTTC.

The sample holds many counts of this clonotype. The V call is TRBV18, the J call TRBJ1-5, with TRBD1 as a possible D gene (5 bases). V lost 3 bases to trimming and J lost 5 bases, with 8 bases between them. This CDR3 spans 13 amino acids. Germline loops: CDR1 KGHSH, CDR2 LQKENI. CDR3: CASSPTRDQPQHF. The CDR3 nucleotides read TGTGCCAGCTCACCTACCAGGGATCAGCCCCAGCATTTT.

Many counts were recorded for this clonotype. This chain joins TRBV7-9 and TRBJ2-7; possibly TRBD2 for D (5 bases). Germline CDR1 and CDR2: SEHNR and FQNEAQ (reference sequence). The CDR3 contains 14 residues. V lost 6 bases, J lost 0 bases, and 12 bases lay in between. CDR3 in amino acids: CASRPTGISYEQYF. CDR3 sequence (DNA): TGTGCCAGCAGACCGACCGGGATCTCCTACGAGCAGTACTTC.

This clonotype was seen ten or more times. The chain links TRBV5-1 to TRBJ2-6, with TRBD1 matching over 8 bases. Germline lookup yields CDR1 SGHRS and CDR2 YFSETQ. This CDR3 region has 15 residues. Unmatched junction bases numbered 8, after V lost 0 bases and J lost 12 bases. The CDR3 protein is CASSLEWTGMGVLTF. The CDR3 DNA reads as TGCGCCAGCAGCTTGGAATGGACAGGGATGGGCGTCCTGACTTTC.

This clonotype was seen ten or more times. This rearrangement joins TRBV18 to TRBJ2-2; TRBD1 matches at 7 bases. V shed 2 bases, J shed 4 bases, and the junction held 13 bases outside the gene matches. Germline V CDR1 and CDR2: KGHSH, LQKENI. The CDR3 consists of 18 residues. The CDR3 DNA follows: TGTGCCAGCTCACCAACCCCTTCGTTAGGGGGCATCACCGGGGAGCTGTTTTTT. Amino acids: CASSPTPSLGGITGELFF.

This clonotype was recorded many times. The genes are TRBV5-1 and TRBJ2-5; 10 bases are a match to TRBD1. Germline V gene sequence: CDR1 SGHRS, CDR2 YFSETQ. V was pared by 0 bases and J by 3 bases, with 2 bases of the junction left unmatched. This CDR3 has 15 residues. CDR3: CASSLAGTGEETQYF. In nucleotides, the CDR3 is TGCGCCAGCAGCTTGGCTGGGACAGGGGAAGAGACCCAGTACTTC.

This clonotype was seen ten or more times. The rearrangement joins TRBV5-5 to TRBJ1-1; unclear D gene. CDR1 SGHKS and CDR2 YYEKEE come from the germline V gene (reference sequence). The CDR3 has 14 amino acids. Trimming cost V 4 bases and J 4 bases, with 14 bases left between them. CDR3 sequence (DNA): TGTGCCAGCAGCAGCCGTTTTGTTCCCACTGAAGCTTTCTTT. Protein sequence: CASSSRFVPTEAFF.

This clonotype was recorded many times. This chain uses TRBV18 with TRBJ2-2; D call uncertain. CDR3 size: 13 residues. Germline loops: CDR1 KGHSH, CDR2 LQKENI. V was pared by 2 bases and J by 3 bases, with 4 bases between. This CDR3 is CASSPGYTGELFF. CDR3 nucleotides: TGTGCCAGCTCACCAGGGTACACCGGGGAGCTGTTTTTT.

This clonotype was detected ten times or more. The V gene is TRBV29-1, the J gene TRBJ2-3; tentative D call: TRBD1 (5 bases). V dropped 5 bases and J dropped 1 base, with 16 bases sitting between them. CDR3 length: 15 residues. Germline assignment: CDR1 SQVTM and CDR2 ANQGSEA. The CDR3, as DNA: TGCAGCGTTACCACGACCAGGGCAGGCACAGATACGCAGTATTTT. It codes for CSVTTTRAGTDTQYF.

This clonotype was counted ten times or more. J is TRBJ1-6 and V is TRBV4-1; D call uncertain. Trimming shortened V by 8 bases and J by 0 bases, and 11 bases separated the two germline ends. CDR3 length equals 15 residues. The germline V gene has CDR1 MGHRA and CDR2 YSYEKL. The CDR3 nucleotides are TGCGCCAGCGGTCTGGGGAGCTCCTATAATTCACCCCTCCACTTT. This translates into CASGLGSSYNSPLHF.

This clonotype counts as medium-sized (0.01 to 0.1%). The genes are TRBV4-1 and TRBJ2-5; D remains unclear. The CDR3 length is 14 residues. Germline loops: CDR1 MGHRA, CDR2 YSYEKL. Trimming left V 2 bases short and J 3 bases short, with 10 bases between. CDR3 bases: TGCGCCAGCAGCCAATTTCCAGCTAAAGAGACCCAGTACTTC. Protein sequence: CASSQFPAKETQYF.

This clonotype occurred many times. CDR3 in DNA: TGTGCCACCAGTGTCGCGGGGGGAGGAGATACGCAGTATTTT. Protein product: CATSVAGGGDTQYF. The rearrangement joins TRBV24-1 to TRBJ2-3, with 8 bases lining up with TRBD2. This CDR3 spans 14 amino acids. Germline lookup yields CDR1 KGHDR and CDR2 SFDVKD. Germline trimming cut 5 bases from V and 5 bases from J; bases unmatched to any gene: 5.

This clonotype was counted many times. The V gene is TRBV6-1, the J gene TRBJ2-3; a weak D match, TRBD2 (7 bases). This CDR3 has 15 residues. The V end lost 6 bases, the J end lost 5 bases, and 18 bases lay between the germline ends. CDR1 and CDR2 from the germline V gene are MNHNS and SASEGT. CDR3 DNA: TGTGCCAGCAGACTAATGGCGGGGGCCCAAGATACGCAGTATTTT. Its translation: CASRLMAGAQDTQYF.

This clonotype was counted ten times or more. This chain uses TRBV28 with TRBJ2-7; no clear D. This CDR3 comprises 12 residues. Germline lookup yields CDR1 MDHEN and CDR2 SYDVKM. The V and J ends lost 6 bases and 3 bases respectively, with 9 bases between them. The chain's CDR3 is CASSPIYYEQYV. CDR3 bases: TGTGCCAGCAGCCCGATTTACTACGAGCAGTACGTC.

This clonotype appeared many times. The chain is built from TRBV4-3 and TRBJ2-3; 11 bases match TRBD2. The V segment lost 2 bases and the J segment 9 bases; nucleotides outside the gene matches: 7. Germline-derived CDR1 and CDR2 are LGHNA and YSLEER. This CDR3 region has 15 residues. CDR3 coding DNA: TGCGCCAGCAGCCAACTGGTAGCGGGGGGGCACACGCAGTATTTT. It translates to CASSQLVAGGHTQYF.

In its sample, this clonotype was seen many times. This rearrangement joins TRBV29-1 to TRBJ1-5, with a tentative D call TRBD1 (5 bases). The CDR3 length is 12 residues. The V and J ends lost 4 bases and 7 bases respectively, with 11 bases between them. Germline lookup yields CDR1 SQVTM and CDR2 ANQGSEA. In DNA form, the CDR3 reads TGCAGCGTTGGGGAAGGGGAACAGCCCCAGCATTTT. It translates to CSVGEGEQPQHF.

This clonotype was counted at least ten times. V is TRBV4-3 and J is TRBJ2-3; 7 nucleotides align to TRBD2. This CDR3 contains 16 residues. Germline V gene sequence: CDR1 LGHNA, CDR2 YSLEER. The junction had 4 bases not matched to a gene; V was cut back by 0 bases and J by 1 base. Written as DNA, the CDR3 is TGCGCCAGCAGCCAAGAAAGCGGGGCCCGCACAGATACGCAGTATTTT. It encodes CASSQESGARTDTQYF.